These T cell receptor beta chains were read from a single sample in a study of glioma-infiltrating T cells after dendritic cell vaccination. TCRdb keeps only in-frame clones here, not all; method: immunoSEQ multiplex PCR. Among 80,000 to 95,000 clones listed, more than 75% were seen once. The sequenced sample was blood, obtained before dendritic cell vaccination. These receptors were collected from a human donor with glioblastoma. Each CDR3 is given with its conserved first and last residue. D genes are given only for firm matches. The size field is filled for only some rows; it gives once, few, many or a size class.

size	D	V	J	CDR3	DNA
-	-	TRBV11-2	TRBJ1-3	CASSAQGDGNTIYF	TGTGCCAGCAGCGCTCAGGGTGATGGAAACACCATATATTTT
-	TRBD2	TRBV4-1	TRBJ2-7	CASSQAVGGGYEQYF	TGCGCCAGCAGCCAAGCCGTCGGCGGGGGGTACGAGCAGTACTTC
-	-	TRBV29-1	TRBJ2-2	CSARQRSTGELFF	TGCAGCGCCCGGCAGCGGAGCACCGGGGAGCTGTTTTTT
-	-	TRBV4-2	TRBJ2-2	CASSLQTGTGELFF	TGTGCCAGCAGCCTTCAGACGGGGACCGGGGAGCTGTTTTTT
-	TRBD1	TRBV2	TRBJ2-1	CASSETGANNNEQFF	TGTGCCAGCAGTGAGACAGGGGCCAATAACAATGAGCAGTTCTTC
-	-	TRBV27	TRBJ2-1	CASARIGVGLGNEQFF	TGTGCCAGCGCTCGTATCGGGGTCGGACTTGGGAATGAGCAGTTCTTC
-	TRBD2	TRBV29-1	TRBJ2-3	CSVEGLATQYF	TGCAGCGTTGAGGGACTAGCCACGCAGTATTTT
-	TRBD2	TRBV4-3	TRBJ2-1	CASSQDSGSRQFF	TGCGCCAGCAGCCAAGATAGCGGGTCCCGGCAGTTCTTC
few	TRBD2	TRBV10-3	TRBJ2-1	CAIRTSGSGNEQFF	TGTGCCATCAGGACTAGCGGGAGCGGTAATGAGCAGTTCTTC
-	TRBD1	TRBV5-1	TRBJ1-1	CASSSAGTGIEAFF	TGCGCCAGCAGCTCGGCCGGGACAGGGATTGAAGCTTTCTTT
-	TRBD2	TRBV9	TRBJ2-4	CASIGLKGTSGHENKNIQYF	TGTGCCAGCATTGGTTTAAAAGGGACTAGCGGGCACGAGAACAAAAACATTCAGTACTTC
few	-	TRBV5-8	TRBJ1-3	CASSLAQFSGNTIYF	TGTGCCAGCAGCTTGGCCCAGTTCTCTGGAAACACCATATATTTT
few	-	TRBV19	TRBJ2-1	CASSIGLSPYNEQFF	TGTGCCAGTAGTATAGGGCTCTCCCCCTACAATGAGCAGTTCTTC
-	TRBD1	TRBV5-1	TRBJ2-7	CASSLEGALNEQYF	TGCGCCAGCAGCTTGGAGGGGGCACTAAACGAGCAGTACTTC
-	-	TRBV4-2	TRBJ2-7	CASSQATYEQYF	TGTGCCAGCAGCCAAGCTACGTACGAGCAGTACTTC
-	TRBD1	TRBV4-1	TRBJ2-3	CASSRTLGQGAADTQYF	TGCGCCAGCAGCCGAACCCTCGGCCAGGGGGCGGCAGATACGCAGTATTTT
once	-	TRBV28	TRBJ2-3	CASSFAGTQYF	TGTGCCAGCAGTTTTGCGGGGACGCAGTATTTT
-	-	TRBV5-4	TRBJ2-5	CASSFGGGETQYF	TGTGCCAGCAGCTTCGGAGGAGGCGAGACCCAGTACTTC
-	-	TRBV7-3	TRBJ2-5	CASSSQGAKETQYF	TGTGCCAGCAGCTCCCAGGGCGCGAAGGAGACCCAGTACTTC
-	TRBD1	TRBV2	TRBJ2-1	CASSVQGYNEQFF	TGTGCCAGCAGTGTACAGGGGTACAATGAGCAGTTCTTC
-	-	TRBV7-3	TRBJ2-1	CASSLGVASLSYNEQFF	TGTGCCAGCAGCTTAGGGGTAGCGAGCCTCTCCTACAATGAGCAGTTCTTC
few	-	TRBV19	TRBJ2-5	CASSWEGGKETQYF	TGTGCCAGTAGCTGGGAGGGGGGAAAAGAGACCCAGTACTTC
-	TRBD1	TRBV18	TRBJ1-5	CASSLGQEQPQHF	TGTGCCAGCTCACTCGGACAGGAGCAGCCCCAGCATTTT
-	-	TRBV27	TRBJ1-1	CASTPFGDTEAFF	TGTGCCAGCACCCCCTTCGGGGACACTGAAGCTTTCTTT
few	-	TRBV28	TRBJ1-2	CASSQTGTGYTF	TGTGCCAGCAGTCAGACAGGAACCGGCTACACCTTC
-	TRBD2	TRBV10-2	TRBJ2-3	CASSEPRTSGGLTQYF	TGCGCCAGCAGTGAGCCCAGGACTAGCGGGGGACTTACGCAGTATTTT
-	-	TRBV4-3	TRBJ1-4	CASSQVLWSEKLFF	TGCGCCAGCAGCCAAGTCTTGTGGAGTGAAAAACTGTTTTTT
-	-	TRBV6-5	TRBJ1-2	CASSSSLNYGYTF	TGTGCCAGCAGTTCTTCTCTAAACTATGGCTACACCTTC
once	-	TRBV5-6	TRBJ2-3	CASSREDTQYF	TGTGCCAGCAGCAGGGAGGATACGCAGTATTTT
few	-	TRBV5-6	TRBJ2-5	CASSWSASPLGPGTQYF	TGTGCCAGCAGCTGGTCGGCTAGCCCATTAGGGCCAGGGACCCAGTACTTC
-	-	TRBV6-1	TRBJ1-4	CASTNLGQLGEKLFF	TGTGCCAGCACAAACTTGGGGCAGCTTGGCGAAAAACTGTTTTTT
-	TRBD2	TRBV2	TRBJ2-1	CASSQLAGGPQFF	TGTGCCAGCAGCCAACTAGCGGGAGGACCGCAGTTCTTC
once	TRBD2	TRBV4-2	TRBJ2-5	CASSRAGGQETQYF	TGTGCCAGCAGCCGGGCGGGGGGTCAAGAGACCCAGTACTTC
-	-	TRBV15	TRBJ2-5	CATSRDQGYQETQYF	TGTGCCACCAGCAGAGATCAGGGCTACCAAGAGACCCAGTACTTC
-	-	TRBV4-2	TRBJ2-2	CASSSWGLTGELFF	TGTGCCAGCAGCTCTTGGGGGCTCACCGGGGAGCTGTTTTTT
-	TRBD1	TRBV11-1	TRBJ2-1	CASRNRDRGLNEQFF	TGTGCCAGCAGGAACCGGGACAGGGGGCTCAATGAGCAGTTCTTC
-	-	TRBV5-1	TRBJ2-1	CASSLAGGGEDEQFF	TGCGCCAGCAGCTTGGCCGGAGGGGGGGAGGATGAGCAGTTCTTC
-	-	TRBV19	TRBJ1-3	CASSISFSTDFSGNTIYF	TGTGCCAGTAGTATTTCTTTCTCCACAGATTTCTCTGGAAACACCATATATTTT
few	TRBD1	TRBV13	TRBJ1-2	CASSLGHRGGYGYTF	TGTGCCAGCAGCTTAGGCCACAGGGGTGGGTATGGCTACACCTTC
-	-	TRBV5-1	TRBJ2-3	CASSFSRGRPSTDTQYF	TGCGCCAGCAGCTTCTCCCGAGGGAGGCCCTCCACAGATACGCAGTATTTT
-	TRBD2	TRBV2	TRBJ2-1	CASRGGLSYNEQFF	TGTGCCAGCAGGGGGGGACTATCCTACAATGAGCAGTTCTTC
-	-	TRBV11-3	TRBJ2-7	CASSDPKGYEQYF	TGTGCCAGCAGCGATCCCAAGGGGTACGAGCAGTACTTC
-	-	TRBV13	TRBJ2-7	CASSFPPLEQYF	TGTGCCAGCAGCTTCCCTCCTTTGGAGCAGTACTTC
-	TRBD1	TRBV10-3	TRBJ2-7	CAIRADRGVSEQYF	TGTGCCATCAGAGCAGACAGGGGGGTTTCGGAGCAGTACTTC
-	-	TRBV5-1	TRBJ2-2	CASSLASPSRTGELFF	TGCGCCAGCAGCTTGGCCAGTCCGTCGCGGACCGGGGAGCTGTTTTTT
-	TRBD2	TRBV6-6	TRBJ2-3	CASSTSGGANTQYF	TGTGCCAGCAGTACTAGCGGGGGGGCGAATACGCAGTATTTT